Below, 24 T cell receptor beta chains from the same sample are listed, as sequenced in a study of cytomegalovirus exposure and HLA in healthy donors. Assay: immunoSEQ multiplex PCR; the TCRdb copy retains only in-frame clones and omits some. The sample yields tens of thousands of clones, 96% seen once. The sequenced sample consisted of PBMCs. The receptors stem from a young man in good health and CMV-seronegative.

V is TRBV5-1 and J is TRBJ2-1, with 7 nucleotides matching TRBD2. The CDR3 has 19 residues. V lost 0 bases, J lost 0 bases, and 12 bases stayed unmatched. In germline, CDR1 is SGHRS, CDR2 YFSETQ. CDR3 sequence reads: CASSLAASGYASSYNEQFF. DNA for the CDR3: TGCGCCAGCAGCTTGGCGGCTAGCGGATATGCGAGCTCCTACAATGAGCAGTTCTTC.

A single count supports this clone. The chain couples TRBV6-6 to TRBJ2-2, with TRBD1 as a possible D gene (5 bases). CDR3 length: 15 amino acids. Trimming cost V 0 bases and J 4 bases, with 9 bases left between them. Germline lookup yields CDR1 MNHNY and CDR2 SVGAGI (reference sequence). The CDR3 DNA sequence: TGTGCCAGCAGTTACTCGAGGCAGGGCACCGGGGAGCTGTTTTTT. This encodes CASSYSRQGTGELFF.

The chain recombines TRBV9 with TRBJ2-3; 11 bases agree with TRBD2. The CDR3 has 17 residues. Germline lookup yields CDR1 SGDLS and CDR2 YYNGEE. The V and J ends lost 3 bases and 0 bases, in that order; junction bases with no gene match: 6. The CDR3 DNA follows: TGTGCCAGCAGCGCGGCTAGCGGGAGGCCTAGCACAGATACGCAGTATTTT. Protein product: CASSAASGRPSTDTQYF.

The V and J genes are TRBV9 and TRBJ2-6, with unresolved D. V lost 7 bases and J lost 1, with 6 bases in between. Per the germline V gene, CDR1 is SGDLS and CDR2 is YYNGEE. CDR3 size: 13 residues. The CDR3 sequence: CASLSSGANVLTF. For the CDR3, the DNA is TGTGCCAGCCTAAGTTCTGGGGCCAACGTCCTGACTTTC.

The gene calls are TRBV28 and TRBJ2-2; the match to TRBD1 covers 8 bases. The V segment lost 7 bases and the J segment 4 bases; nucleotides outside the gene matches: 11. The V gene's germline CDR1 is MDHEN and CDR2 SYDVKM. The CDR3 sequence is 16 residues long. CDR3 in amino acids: CASTKDRDYLTGELFF. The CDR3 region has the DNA TGTGCCAGCACCAAGGACAGGGATTACCTCACCGGGGAGCTGTTTTTT.

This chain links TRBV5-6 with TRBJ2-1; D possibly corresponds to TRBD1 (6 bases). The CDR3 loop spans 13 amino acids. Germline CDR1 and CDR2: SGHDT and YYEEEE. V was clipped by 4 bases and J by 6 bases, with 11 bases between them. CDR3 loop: CASSTGPVNEQFF. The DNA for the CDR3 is TGTGCCAGCAGCACAGGGCCCGTCAATGAGCAGTTCTTC.

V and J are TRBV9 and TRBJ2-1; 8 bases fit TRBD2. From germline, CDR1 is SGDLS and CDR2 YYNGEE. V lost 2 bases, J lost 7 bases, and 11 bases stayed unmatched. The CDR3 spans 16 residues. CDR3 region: CASSVLAGLAYNEQFF. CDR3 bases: TGTGCCAGCAGCGTTTTAGCGGGATTGGCGTATAATGAGCAGTTCTTC.

CDR3 sequence: CASSSTGTASNQPQHF. The CDR3 bases are TGTGCCAGCAGCTCTACCGGGACAGCTAGCAATCAGCCCCAGCATTTT. This sequence joins TRBV7-2 and TRBJ1-5; 7 bases agree with TRBD1. Germline CDR1 SGHTA, CDR2 FQGNSA. The J segment lost 0 bases and the V segment lost 4 bases, leaving 6 bases of the junction unmatched. The CDR3 has 16 amino acids.

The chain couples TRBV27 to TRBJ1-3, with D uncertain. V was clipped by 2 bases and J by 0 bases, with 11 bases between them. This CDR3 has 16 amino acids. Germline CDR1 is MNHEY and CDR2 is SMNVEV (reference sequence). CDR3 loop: CASSLGHPDSGNTIYF. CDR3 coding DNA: TGTGCCAGCAGTTTAGGGCACCCTGACTCTGGAAACACCATATATTTT.

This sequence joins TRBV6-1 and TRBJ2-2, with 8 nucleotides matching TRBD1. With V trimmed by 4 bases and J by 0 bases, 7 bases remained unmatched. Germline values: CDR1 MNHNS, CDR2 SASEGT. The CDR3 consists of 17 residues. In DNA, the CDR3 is TGTGCCAGCAGTGCCTATTGGACAGGGACGAACACCGGGGAGCTGTTTTTT. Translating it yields CASSAYWTGTNTGELFF.

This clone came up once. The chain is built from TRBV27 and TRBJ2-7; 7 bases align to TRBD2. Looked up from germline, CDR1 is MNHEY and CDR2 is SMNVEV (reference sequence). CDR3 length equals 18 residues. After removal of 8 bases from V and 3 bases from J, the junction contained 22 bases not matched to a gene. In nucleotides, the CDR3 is TGTGCCAGCGGGAGGGCAGTACCACTCTCTAGGGATGACTACGAGCAGTACTTC. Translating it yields CASGRAVPLSRDDYEQYF.

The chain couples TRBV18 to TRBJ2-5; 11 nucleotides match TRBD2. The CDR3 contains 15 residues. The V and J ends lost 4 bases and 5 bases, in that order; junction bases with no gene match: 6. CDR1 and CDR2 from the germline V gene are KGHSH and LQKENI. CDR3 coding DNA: TGTGCCAGCTCACGCGTAGCGGGAGGGCGCGAGACCCAGTACTTC. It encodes CASSRVAGGRETQYF.

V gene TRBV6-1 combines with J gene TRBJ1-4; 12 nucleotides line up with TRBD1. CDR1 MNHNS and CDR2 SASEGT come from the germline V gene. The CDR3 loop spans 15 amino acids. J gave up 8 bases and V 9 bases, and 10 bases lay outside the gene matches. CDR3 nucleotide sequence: TGTGCCAGTACCGGGACAGGGGGCTTTGGGGAAAAACTGTTTTTT. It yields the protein CASTGTGGFGEKLFF.

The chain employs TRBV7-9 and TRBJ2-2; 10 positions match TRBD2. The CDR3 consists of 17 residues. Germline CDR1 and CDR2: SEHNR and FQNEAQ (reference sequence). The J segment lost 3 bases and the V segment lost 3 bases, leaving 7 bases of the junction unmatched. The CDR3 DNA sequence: TGTGCCAGCAGCTTTCATTCTAGCGGGAGTGACACCGGGGAGCTGTTTTTT. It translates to CASSFHSSGSDTGELFF.

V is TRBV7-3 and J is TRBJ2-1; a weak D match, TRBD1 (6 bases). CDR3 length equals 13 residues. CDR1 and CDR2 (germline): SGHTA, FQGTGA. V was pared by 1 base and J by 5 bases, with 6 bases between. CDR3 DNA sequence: TGTGCCAGCAGCTTAAACAGGGACAATGAGCAGTTCTTC. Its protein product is CASSLNRDNEQFF.

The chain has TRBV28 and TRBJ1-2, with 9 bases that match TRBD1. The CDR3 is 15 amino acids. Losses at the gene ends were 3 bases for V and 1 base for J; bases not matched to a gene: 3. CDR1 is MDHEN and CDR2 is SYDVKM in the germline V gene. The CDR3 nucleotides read TGTGCCAGCAGTTTCCGGGACAGGGTTAACTATGGCTACACCTTC. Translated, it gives CASSFRDRVNYGYTF.

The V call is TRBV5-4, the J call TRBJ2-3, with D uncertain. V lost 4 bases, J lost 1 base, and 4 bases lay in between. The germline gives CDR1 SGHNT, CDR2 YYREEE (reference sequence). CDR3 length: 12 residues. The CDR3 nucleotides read TGTGCCAGCAGCCGCGGCACAGATACGCAGTATTTT. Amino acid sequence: CASSRGTDTQYF.

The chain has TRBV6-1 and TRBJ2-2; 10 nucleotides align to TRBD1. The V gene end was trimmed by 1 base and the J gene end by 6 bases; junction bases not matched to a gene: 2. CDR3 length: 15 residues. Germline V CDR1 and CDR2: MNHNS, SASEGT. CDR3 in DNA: TGTGCCAGCAGTGAAGAGACAGGGGGCCCCGGGGAGCTGTTTTTT. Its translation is CASSEETGGPGELFF.

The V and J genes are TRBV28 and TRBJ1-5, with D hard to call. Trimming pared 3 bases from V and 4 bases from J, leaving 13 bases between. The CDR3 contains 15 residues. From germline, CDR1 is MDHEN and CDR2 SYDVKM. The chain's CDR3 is CASSFSRRGNQPQHF. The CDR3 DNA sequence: TGTGCCAGCAGTTTTTCCCGACGGGGAAATCAGCCCCAGCATTTT.

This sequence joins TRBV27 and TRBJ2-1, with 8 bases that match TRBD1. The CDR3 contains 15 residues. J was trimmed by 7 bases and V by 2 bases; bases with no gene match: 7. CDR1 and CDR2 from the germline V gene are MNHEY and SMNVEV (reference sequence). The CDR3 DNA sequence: TGTGCCAGCAGTTTACCGGGACAGGTGACGAATGAGCAGTTCTTC. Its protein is CASSLPGQVTNEQFF.

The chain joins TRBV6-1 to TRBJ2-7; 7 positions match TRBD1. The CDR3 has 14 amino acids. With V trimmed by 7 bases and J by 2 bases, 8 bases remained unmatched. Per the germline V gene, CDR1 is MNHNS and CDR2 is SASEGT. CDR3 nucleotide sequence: TGTGCCAGCACCGAAACAGGGGTCCCCTACGAGCAGTACGTC. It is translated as CASTETGVPYEQYV.

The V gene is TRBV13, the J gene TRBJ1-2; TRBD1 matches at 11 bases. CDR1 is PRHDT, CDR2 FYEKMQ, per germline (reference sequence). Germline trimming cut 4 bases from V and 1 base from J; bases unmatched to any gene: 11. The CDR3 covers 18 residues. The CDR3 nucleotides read TGTGCCAGCAGCTACGGACAGGGGGCACACCCGTATAACTATGGCTACACCTTC. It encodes CASSYGQGAHPYNYGYTF.

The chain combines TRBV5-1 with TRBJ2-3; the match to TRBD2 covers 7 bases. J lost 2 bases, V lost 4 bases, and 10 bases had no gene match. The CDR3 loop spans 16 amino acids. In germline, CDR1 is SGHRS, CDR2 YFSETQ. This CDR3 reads CASSPLGGGNTDTQYF. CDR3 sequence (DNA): TGCGCCAGCAGCCCACTTGGGGGGGGGAACACAGATACGCAGTATTTT.

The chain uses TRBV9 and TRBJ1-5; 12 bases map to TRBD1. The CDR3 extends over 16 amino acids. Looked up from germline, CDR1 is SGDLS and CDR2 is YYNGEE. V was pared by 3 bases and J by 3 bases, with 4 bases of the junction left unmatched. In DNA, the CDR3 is TGTGCCAGCAGCGGAGGGACAGGGGGCTACAATCAGCCCCAGCATTTT. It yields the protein CASSGGTGGYNQPQHF.